The clone carrying this T cell receptor (beta chain) showed up many times. The antigen remains unidentified. These data come from a study of T-cell reconstitution after alpha-beta-depleted transplantation in children. Findings and limits, study-wide: Reportedly, only several hundred clones from non-depleted graft cells drove alpha-beta T-cell counts at about two months.

Using unique molecular identifiers, the investigators prepared the TCRbeta library. One entry per CDR3 protein, called by TCRdb with MiXCR from the PCR reads. The table records 200,000 or so distinct CDR3 sequences, roughly 6.3% of them present only once. Trimming took 0 bases from V and 1 from J, leaving 10 bases between them. Germline CDR1 SGDLS, CDR2 YYNGEE. This CDR3 has 15 amino acids. Source: PBMCs, taken before TCRalphabeta/CD19-depleted stem cell transplant. This TCR derives from a girl younger than two with combined immunodeficiency, due to receive a stem cell transplant. The J gene is TRBJ1-2, the V gene TRBV9, with D tentatively TRBD1 (5 bases). The CDR3 nucleotides are TGTGCCAGCAGCGTAGAGGCAGGGTATAACTATGGCTACACCTTC. It is translated as CASSVEAGYNYGYTF.